This T cell receptor beta chain comes out of a study of blood T cell repertoires in COVID-19. About the study: Samples representing acute and convalescent COVID-19 were sourced from the United States, Italy and Spain. T cells, B-cell-depleted T cells, or PBMCs supplied cDNA or gDNA.

In the study's own analysis: Cell counts per sample came from amplifying reference gene primers. Clones were sequenced by immunoSEQ multiplex PCR, and TCRdb holds only the in-frame ones, with some missing. D and trimming were read from the DNA, whereas the V and J calls and clone size are those reported in that table. The sample has around 180,000 clones, about 85% seen once. This CDR3 contains 13 residues. The V gene end was trimmed by 1 base and the J gene end by 3 bases; junction bases not matched to a gene: 1. Germline assignment: CDR1 SGHNT and CDR2 YYREEE (reference sequence). The chain links TRBV5-4 to TRBJ2-7; TRBD1 agrees at 7 bases. This receptor was identified in a man aged 65 to 85 with active or convalescent COVID-19. Specimen: peripheral blood. The CDR3 DNA is TGTGCCAGCAGCTTGTCAGGGGGCTACGAGCAGTACTTC. Translation: CASSLSGGYEQYF.